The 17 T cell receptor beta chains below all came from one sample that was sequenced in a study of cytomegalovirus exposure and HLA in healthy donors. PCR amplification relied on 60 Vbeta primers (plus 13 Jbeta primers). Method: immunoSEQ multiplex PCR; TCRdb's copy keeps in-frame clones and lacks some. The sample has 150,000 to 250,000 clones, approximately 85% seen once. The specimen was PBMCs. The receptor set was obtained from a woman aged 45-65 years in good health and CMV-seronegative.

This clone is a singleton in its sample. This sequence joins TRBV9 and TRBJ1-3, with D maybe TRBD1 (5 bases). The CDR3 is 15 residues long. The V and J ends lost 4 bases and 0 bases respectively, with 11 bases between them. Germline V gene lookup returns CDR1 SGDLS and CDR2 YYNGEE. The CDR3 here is CASSKQVSSGNTIYF. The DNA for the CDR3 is TGTGCCAGCAGCAAACAGGTTTCCTCTGGAAACACCATATATTTT.

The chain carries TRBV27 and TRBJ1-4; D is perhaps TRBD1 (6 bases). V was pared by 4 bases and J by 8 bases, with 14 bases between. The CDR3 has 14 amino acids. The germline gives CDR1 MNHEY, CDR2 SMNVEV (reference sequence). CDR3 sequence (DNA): TGTGCCAGCAGTTCCGCAGGGGAAGGGGAAAAACTGTTTTTT. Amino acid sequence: CASSSAGEGEKLFF. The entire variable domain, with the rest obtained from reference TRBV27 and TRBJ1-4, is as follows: EAQVTQNPRYLITVTGKKLTVTCSQNMNHEYMSWYRQDPGLGLRQIYYSMNVEVTDKGDVPEGYKVSRKEKRNFPLILESPSPNQTSLYFCASSSAGEGEKLFFGSGTQLSVL.

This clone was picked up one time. CDR3 nucleotides: TGTGCCAGCAGTTCCCCTCAGCGGGAAAATGAGCAGTTCTTC. This sequence encodes CASSSPQRENEQFF. The chain is built from TRBV28 and TRBJ2-1; 7 bases align to TRBD2. This CDR3 has 14 residues. Trimming removed 4 bases from V and 7 bases from J; junction bases left unmatched: 7. The germline V gene encodes CDR1 MDHEN and CDR2 SYDVKM.

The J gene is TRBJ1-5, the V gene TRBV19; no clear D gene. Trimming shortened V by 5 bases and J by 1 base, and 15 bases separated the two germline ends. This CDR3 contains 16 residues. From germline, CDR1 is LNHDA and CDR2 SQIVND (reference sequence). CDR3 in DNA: TGTGCCAGTAGTTCAAAGTCGGGTCGGAGCAATCAGCCCCAGCATTTT. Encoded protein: CASSSKSGRSNQPQHF.

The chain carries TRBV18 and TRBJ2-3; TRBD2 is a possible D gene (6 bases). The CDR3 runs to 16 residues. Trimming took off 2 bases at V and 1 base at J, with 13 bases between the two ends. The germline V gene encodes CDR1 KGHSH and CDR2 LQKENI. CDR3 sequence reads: CASSPTRASGTDTQYF. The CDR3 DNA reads TGTGCCAGCTCACCAACCCGCGCTAGCGGCACAGATACGCAGTATTTT.

The CDR3: CASCPGQGYEQYF. The CDR3 nucleotides read TGTGCCAGCTGTCCCGGACAGGGCTACGAGCAGTACTTC. The gene calls are TRBV28 and TRBJ2-7; 8 bases line up with TRBD1. V lost 8 bases and J lost 3; bases outside the gene matches: 6. In germline, CDR1 is MDHEN, CDR2 SYDVKM. The CDR3 contains 13 residues. Based on the CDR3 plus reference TRBV28 and TRBJ2-7, the full variable domain is DVKVTQSSRYLVKRTGEKVFLECVQDMDHENMFWYRQDPGLGLRLIYFSYDVKMKEKGDIPEGYSVSREKKERFSLILESASTNQTSMYLCASCPGQGYEQYFGPGTRLTVT.

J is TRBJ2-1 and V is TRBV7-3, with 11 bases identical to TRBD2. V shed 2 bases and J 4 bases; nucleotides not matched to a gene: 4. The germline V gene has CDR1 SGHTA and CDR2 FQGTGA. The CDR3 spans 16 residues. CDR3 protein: CASSLDRLAGYNEQFF. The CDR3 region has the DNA TGTGCCAGCAGCTTAGACCGACTAGCGGGGTACAATGAGCAGTTCTTC.

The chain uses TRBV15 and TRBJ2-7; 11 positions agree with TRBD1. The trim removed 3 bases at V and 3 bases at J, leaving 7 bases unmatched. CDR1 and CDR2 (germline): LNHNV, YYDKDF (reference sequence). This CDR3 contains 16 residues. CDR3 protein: CATSRAGTGGFYEQYF. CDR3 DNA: TGTGCCACCAGCAGGGCCGGGACAGGGGGTTTCTACGAGCAGTACTTC.

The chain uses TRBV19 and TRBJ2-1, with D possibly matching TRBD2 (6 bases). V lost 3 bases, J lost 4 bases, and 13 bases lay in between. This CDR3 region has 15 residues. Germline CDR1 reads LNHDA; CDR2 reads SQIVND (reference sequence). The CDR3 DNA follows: TGTGCCAGTAGTATGGCGACTAGACGGTACAATGAGCAGTTCTTC. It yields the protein CASSMATRRYNEQFF.

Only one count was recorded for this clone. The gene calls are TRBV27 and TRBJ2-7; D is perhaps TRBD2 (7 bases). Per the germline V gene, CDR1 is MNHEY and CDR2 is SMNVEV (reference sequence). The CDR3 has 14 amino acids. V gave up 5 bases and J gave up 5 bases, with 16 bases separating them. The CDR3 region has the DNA TGTGCCAGCAGTCCTCGGGGGGCGCGCCACGAGCAGTACTTC. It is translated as CASSPRGARHEQYF.

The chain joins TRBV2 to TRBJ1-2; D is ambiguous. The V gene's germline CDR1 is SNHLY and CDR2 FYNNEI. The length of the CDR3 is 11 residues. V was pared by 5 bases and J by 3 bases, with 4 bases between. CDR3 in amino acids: CASSSDYGYTF. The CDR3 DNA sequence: TGTGCCAGCAGTTCGGACTATGGCTACACCTTC.

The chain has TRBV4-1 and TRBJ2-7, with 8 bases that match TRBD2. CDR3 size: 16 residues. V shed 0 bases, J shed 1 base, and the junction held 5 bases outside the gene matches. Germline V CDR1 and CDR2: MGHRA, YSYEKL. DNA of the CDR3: TGCGCCAGCAGCCAAGATCTCGCGGGAGGATCCTACGAGCAGTACTTC. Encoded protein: CASSQDLAGGSYEQYF.

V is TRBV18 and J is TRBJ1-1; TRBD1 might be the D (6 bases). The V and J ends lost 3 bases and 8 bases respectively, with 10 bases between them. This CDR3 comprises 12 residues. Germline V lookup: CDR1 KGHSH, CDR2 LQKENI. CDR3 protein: CASSPGQREAFF. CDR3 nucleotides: TGTGCCAGCTCACCGGGACAAAGAGAAGCTTTCTTT.

The CDR3 sequence: CASSYSRGFGNTIYF. The CDR3 DNA follows: TGTGCCAGCAGTTACTCCAGGGGGTTTGGAAACACCATATATTTT. The V gene is TRBV6-5, the J gene TRBJ1-3, with 7 bases matching TRBD1. CDR1 is MNHEY and CDR2 is SVGAGI in the germline V gene. V trimming: 0 bases; J trimming: 3 bases; junction bases outside the gene matches: 2. CDR3 length: 15 amino acids.

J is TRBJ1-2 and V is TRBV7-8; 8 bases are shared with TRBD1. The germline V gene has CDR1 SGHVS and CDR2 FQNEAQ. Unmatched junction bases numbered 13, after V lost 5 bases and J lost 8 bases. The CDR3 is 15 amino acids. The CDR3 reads CASSDQGQGLTGYTF. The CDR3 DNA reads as TGTGCCAGCAGCGACCAAGGACAGGGTTTAACAGGCTACACCTTC.

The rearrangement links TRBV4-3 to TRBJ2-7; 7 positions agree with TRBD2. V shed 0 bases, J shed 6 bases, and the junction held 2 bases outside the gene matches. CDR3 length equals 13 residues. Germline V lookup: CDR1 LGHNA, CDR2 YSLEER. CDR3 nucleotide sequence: TGCGCCAGCAGCCAAGACCCGGGGGGCGAGCAGTACTTC. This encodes CASSQDPGGEQYF.

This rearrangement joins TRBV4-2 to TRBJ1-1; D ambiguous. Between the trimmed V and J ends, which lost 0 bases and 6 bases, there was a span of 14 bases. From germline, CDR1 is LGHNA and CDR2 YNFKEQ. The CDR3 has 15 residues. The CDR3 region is CASSQDMDSRAEAFF. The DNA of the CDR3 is TGTGCCAGCAGCCAAGATATGGACTCAAGGGCTGAAGCTTTCTTT.